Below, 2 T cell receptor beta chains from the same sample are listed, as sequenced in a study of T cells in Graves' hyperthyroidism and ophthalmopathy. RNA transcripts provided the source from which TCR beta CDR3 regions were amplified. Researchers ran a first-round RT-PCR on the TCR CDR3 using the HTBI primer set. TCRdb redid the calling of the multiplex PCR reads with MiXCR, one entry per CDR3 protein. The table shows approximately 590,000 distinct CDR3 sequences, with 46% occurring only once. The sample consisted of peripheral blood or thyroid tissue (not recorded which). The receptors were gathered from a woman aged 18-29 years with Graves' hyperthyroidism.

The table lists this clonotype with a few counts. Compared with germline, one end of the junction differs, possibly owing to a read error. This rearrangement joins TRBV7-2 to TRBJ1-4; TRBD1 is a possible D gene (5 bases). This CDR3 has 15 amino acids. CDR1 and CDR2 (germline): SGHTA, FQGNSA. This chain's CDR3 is CASSPGRGEGEKLFF. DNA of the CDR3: TGCGCCAGCAGCCCTGGTAGGGGAGAAGGTGAAAAACTGTTTTTT.

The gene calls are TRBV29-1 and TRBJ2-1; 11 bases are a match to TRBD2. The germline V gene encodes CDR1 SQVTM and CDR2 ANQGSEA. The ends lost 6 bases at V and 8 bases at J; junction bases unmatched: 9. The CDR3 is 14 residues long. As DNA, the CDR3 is TGCAGCGTGAAACCGGGACTAGCGGACGATGAGCAGTTCTTC. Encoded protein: CSVKPGLADDEQFF.